This T cell receptor (beta chain) was profiled in a study of blood T cell repertoires in COVID-19. This clone showed up just once. Per the study methods: Reference gene primer amplification gave estimated nucleated cell counts. Produced via immunoSEQ multiplex PCR; TCRdb's table is partial and in-frame only. For V, J and clone size, that table is used; D and trimming come from the DNA. The sample shows some 180,000 clones, 70% to 85% of them seen only once. Material: peripheral blood. This receptor was identified in a human donor in a cohort sampled during active COVID-19.

The CDR3 sequence is CASSVLAGGWYEQYF. The CDR3 nucleotides read TGTGCCAGCAGCGTCCTAGCGGGGGGGTGGTACGAGCAGTACTTC. This chain uses TRBV9 with TRBJ2-7, with 12 bases fitting TRBD2. This CDR3 spans 15 amino acids. Per the germline V gene, CDR1 is SGDLS and CDR2 is YYNGEE. Trimming took 2 bases from V and 4 from J; bases not matched to a gene: 4.